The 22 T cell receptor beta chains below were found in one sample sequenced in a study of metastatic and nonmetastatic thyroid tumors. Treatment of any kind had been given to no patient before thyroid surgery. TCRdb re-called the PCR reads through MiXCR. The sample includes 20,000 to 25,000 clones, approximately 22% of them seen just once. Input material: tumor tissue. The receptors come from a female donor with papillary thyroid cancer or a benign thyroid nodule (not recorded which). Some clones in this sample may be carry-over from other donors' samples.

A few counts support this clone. In nucleotides, the CDR3 is TGTGCCAGCAGTGCCCTTATGGCCTACGAGCAGTACTTC. Its translation: CASSALMAYEQYF. The chain has TRBV27 and TRBJ2-7; D unclear. This CDR3 region has 13 residues. V gave up 5 bases and J gave up 2 bases, with 10 bases separating them. Germline V gene data show CDR1 as MNHEY and CDR2 as SMNVEV (reference sequence).

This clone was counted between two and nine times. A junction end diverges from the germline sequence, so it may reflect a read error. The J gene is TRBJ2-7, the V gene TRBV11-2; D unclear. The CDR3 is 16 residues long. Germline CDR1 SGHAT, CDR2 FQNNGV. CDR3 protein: CASSLVYGVGPYDQYF. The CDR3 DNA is TGTGCCAGCAGCTTAGTATATGGGGTCGGCCCCTACGATCAGTACTTC.

The CDR3 DNA reads TGTGCCAGCAGATTTACTAGCGGGAGGGGGACCCAGTACTTC. Residues: CASRFTSGRGTQYF. The chain joins TRBV7-2 to TRBJ2-5; 13 bases agree with TRBD2. Germline V gene data show CDR1 as SGHTA and CDR2 as FQGNSA. This CDR3 is 14 amino acids long. The trim removed 6 bases at V and 7 bases at J, leaving 5 bases unmatched.

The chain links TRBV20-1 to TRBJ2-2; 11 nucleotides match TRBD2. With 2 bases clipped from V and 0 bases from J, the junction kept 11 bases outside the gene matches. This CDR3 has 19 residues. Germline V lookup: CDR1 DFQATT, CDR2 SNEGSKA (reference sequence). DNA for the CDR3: TGCAGTGCTAGAAAAGGTGGGCTAGCGGGAGGTCCGAACACCGGGGAGCTGTTTTTT. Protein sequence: CSARKGGLAGGPNTGELFF.

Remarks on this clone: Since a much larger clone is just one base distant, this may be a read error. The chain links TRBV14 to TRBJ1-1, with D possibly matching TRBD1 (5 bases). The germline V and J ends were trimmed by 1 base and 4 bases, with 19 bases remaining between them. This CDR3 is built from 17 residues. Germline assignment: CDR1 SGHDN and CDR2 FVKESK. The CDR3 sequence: CASSQVSLRGVGTEAFF. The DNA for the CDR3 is TGTGCCAGCAGCCAAGTCTCTCTCCGGGGGGTTGGCACTGAAGCTTTCTTT.

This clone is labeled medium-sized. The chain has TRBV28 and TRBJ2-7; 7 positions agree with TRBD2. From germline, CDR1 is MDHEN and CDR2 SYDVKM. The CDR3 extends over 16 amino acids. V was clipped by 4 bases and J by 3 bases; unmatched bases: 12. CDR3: CASSSDRLGLLYEQYF. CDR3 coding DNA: TGTGCCAGCAGTTCCGATCGCCTGGGACTACTCTACGAGCAGTACTTC.

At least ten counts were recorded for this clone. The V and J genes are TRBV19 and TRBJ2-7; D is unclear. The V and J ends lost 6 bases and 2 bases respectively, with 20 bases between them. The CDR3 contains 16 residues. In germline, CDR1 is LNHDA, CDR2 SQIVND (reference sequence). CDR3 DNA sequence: TGTGCCAGTAGCAGAAGCGCGTCGAGCGTAGCCTACGAGCAGTACTTC. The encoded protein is CASSRSASSVAYEQYF. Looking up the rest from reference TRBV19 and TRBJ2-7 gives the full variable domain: DGGITQSPKYLFRKEGQNVTLSCEQNLNHDAMYWYRQDPGQGLRLIYYSQIVNDFQKGDIAEGYSVSREKKESFPLTVTSAQKNPTAFYLCASSRSASSVAYEQYFGPGTRLTVT.

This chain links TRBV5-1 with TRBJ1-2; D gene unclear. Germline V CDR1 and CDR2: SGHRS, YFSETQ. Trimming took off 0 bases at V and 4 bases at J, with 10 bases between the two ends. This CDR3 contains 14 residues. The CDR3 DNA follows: TGCGCCAGCAGCTTGGCAGATATAGGCTATGGCTACACCTTC. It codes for CASSLADIGYGYTF.

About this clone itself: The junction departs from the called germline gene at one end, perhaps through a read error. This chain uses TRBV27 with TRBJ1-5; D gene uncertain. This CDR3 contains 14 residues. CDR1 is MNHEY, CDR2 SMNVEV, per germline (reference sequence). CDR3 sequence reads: CASSLGYNNQPHHF. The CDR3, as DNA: TGTGCCAGCAGTTTAGGCTATAACAATCAGCCCCATCATTTT.

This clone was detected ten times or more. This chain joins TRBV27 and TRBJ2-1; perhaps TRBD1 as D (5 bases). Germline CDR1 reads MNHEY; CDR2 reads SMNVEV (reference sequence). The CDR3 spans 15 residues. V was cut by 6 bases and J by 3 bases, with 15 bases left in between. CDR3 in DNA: TGTGCCAGCAGGTTCCAGACAGAGTTCTACAATGAGCAGTTCTTC. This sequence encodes CASRFQTEFYNEQFF.

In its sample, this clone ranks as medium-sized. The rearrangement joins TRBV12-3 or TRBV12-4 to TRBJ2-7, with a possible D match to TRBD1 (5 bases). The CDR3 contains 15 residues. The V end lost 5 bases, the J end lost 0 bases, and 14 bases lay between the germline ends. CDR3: CASSPRQSSSYEQYF. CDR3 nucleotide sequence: TGTGCCAGCAGTCCAAGACAGTCAAGCTCCTACGAGCAGTACTTC.

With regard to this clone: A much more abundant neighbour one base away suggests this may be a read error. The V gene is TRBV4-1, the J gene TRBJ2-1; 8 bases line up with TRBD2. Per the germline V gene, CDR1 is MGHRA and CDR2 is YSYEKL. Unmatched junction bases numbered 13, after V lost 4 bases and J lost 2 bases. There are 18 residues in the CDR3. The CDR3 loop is CASSPPPETSVTYNEQFF. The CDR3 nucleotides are TGCGCCAGCAGCCCCCCTCCCGAGACTAGCGTCACCTACAATGAGCAGTTCTTC.

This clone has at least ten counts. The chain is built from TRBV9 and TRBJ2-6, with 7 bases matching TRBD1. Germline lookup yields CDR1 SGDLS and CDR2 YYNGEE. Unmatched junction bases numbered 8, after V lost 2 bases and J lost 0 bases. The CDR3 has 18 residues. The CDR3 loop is CASSVTPQGFSGANVLTF. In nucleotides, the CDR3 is TGTGCCAGCAGCGTTACTCCACAGGGGTTCTCTGGGGCCAACGTCCTGACTTTC.

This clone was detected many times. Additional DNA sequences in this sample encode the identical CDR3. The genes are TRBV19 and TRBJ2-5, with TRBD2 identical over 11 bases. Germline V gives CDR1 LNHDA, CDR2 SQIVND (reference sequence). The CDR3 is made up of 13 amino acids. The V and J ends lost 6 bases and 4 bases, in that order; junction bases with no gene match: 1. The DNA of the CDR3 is TGTGCCAGTAGAGGACTAGCGGGAGAGACCCAGTACTTC. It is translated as CASRGLAGETQYF.

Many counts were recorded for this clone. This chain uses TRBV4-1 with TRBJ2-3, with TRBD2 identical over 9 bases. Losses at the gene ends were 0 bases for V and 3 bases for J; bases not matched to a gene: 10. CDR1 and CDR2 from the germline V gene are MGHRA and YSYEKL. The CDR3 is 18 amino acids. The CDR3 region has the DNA TGCGCCAGCAGCCAAGATCCCAGGGTGGCGGGAGGGACAGATACGCAGTATTTT. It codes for CASSQDPRVAGGTDTQYF.

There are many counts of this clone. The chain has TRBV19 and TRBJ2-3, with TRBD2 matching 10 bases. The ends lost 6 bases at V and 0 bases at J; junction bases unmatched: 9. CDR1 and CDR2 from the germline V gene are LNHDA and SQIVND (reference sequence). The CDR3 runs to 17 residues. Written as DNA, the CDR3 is TGTGCCAGTAGGTATAGAGGACTAGCGGATAGCACAGATACGCAGTATTTT. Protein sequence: CASRYRGLADSTDTQYF. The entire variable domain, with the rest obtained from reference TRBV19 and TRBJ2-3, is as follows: DGGITQSPKYLFRKEGQNVTLSCEQNLNHDAMYWYRQDPGQGLRLIYYSQIVNDFQKGDIAEGYSVSREKKESFPLTVTSAQKNPTAFYLCASRYRGLADSTDTQYFGPGTRLTVL.

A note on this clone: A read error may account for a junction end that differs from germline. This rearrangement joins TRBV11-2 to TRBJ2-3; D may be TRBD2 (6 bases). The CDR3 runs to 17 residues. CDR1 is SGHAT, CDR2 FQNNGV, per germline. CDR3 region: CASSFGRGWGVPDKQYF. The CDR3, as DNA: TGTGCCAGCAGCTTTGGGAGAGGGTGGGGGGTCCCAGATAAGCAGTATTTT.

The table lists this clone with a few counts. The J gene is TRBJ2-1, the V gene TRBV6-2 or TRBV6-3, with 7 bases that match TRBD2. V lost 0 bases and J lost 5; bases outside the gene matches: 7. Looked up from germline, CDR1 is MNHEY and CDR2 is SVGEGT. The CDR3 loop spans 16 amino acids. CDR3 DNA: TGTGCCAGCAGTTACTCTGCGGGAGTAGGGAACAATGAGCAGTTCTTC. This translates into CASSYSAGVGNNEQFF.

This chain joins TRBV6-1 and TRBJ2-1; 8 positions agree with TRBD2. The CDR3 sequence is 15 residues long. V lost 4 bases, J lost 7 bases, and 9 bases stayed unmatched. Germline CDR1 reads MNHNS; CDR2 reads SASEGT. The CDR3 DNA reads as TGTGCCAGCAGTGTGCGTGCTAGCGGGCGGAATGAGCAGTTCTTC. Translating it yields CASSVRASGRNEQFF.

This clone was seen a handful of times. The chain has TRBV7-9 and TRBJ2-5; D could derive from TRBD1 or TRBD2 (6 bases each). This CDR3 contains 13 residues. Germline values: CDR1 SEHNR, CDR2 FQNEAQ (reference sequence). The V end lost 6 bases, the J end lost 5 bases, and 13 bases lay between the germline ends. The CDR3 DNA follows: TGTGCCAGCAGAGGGGGGAATTGGGAGACCCAGTACTTC. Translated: CASRGGNWETQYF.

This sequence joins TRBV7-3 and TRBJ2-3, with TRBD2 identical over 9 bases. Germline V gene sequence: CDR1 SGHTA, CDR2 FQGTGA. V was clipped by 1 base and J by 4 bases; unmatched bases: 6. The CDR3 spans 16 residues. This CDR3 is CASSLMSGGTPDTQYF. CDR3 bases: TGTGCCAGCAGCTTAATGAGCGGGGGGACACCAGATACGCAGTATTTT.

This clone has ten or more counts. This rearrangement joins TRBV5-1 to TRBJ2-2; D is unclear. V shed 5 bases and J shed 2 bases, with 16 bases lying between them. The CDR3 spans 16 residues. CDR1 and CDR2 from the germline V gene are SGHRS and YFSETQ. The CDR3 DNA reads TGCGCCAGCAGGATCGGAACAAGACTTAACACCGGGGAGCTGTTTTTT. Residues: CASRIGTRLNTGELFF.